A selection of T cell receptor beta chains follows, all from one sample in a study of blood T cell repertoires in COVID-19. Libraries were prepared by immunoSEQ multiplex PCR; TCRdb keeps only in-frame clonotypes and omits some of them. The sample holds about 320,000 clones, around 88% seen once. The sample comprised peripheral blood. Source of these receptors: a woman aged 25 to 45 with COVID-19, enrolled during active disease. Both conserved end residues are part of each CDR3. Each record gives: CDR3 DNA, CDR3 protein, J gene, V gene, clone size, D gene. The D gene is left open where the match is weak. A row's size may be missing; if present it is once, few, many or a size class.

CDR3nt: TGTGCCAGCAGCCCAGGAGGGACAGGGACTAACTATGGCTACACCTTC
CDR3aa: CASSPGGTGTNYGYTF
j_gene: TRBJ1-2
v_gene: TRBV11-1
abundance: NA
d_gene: TRBD1

CDR3nt: TGTGCCAACCAGATCGGGGAGGAGACAGGGGGGATAGGGTTGCCCCAGCATTTT
CDR3aa: CANQIGEETGGIGLPQHF
j_gene: TRBJ1-5
v_gene: TRBV15
abundance: NA
d_gene: TRBD1

CDR3nt: TGTGCCAGCAGCTTAGCTTTTGGGGGAGGAGAGACCCAGTACTTC
CDR3aa: CASSLAFGGGETQYF
j_gene: TRBJ2-5
v_gene: TRBV7-9
abundance: few
d_gene: NA

CDR3nt: TGTGCCAGCGCTGGGGGCAGCTCGAACACCGGGGAGCTGTTTTTT
CDR3aa: CASAGGSSNTGELFF
j_gene: TRBJ2-2
v_gene: TRBV7-7
abundance: NA
d_gene: NA

CDR3nt: TGCGCCAGCAGCCAAGAGGGCAGAGAGAATGAAAAACTGTTTTTT
CDR3aa: CASSQEGRENEKLFF
j_gene: TRBJ1-4
v_gene: TRBV4-1
abundance: NA
d_gene: NA

CDR3nt: TGTGCCAGCGAGGCTAGCGGGGTAGTGGCAGATACGCAGTATTTT
CDR3aa: CASEASGVVADTQYF
j_gene: TRBJ2-3
v_gene: TRBV9
abundance: NA
d_gene: TRBD2

CDR3nt: TGCGCCAGTACACGACTAGCGGGGCCCGCGAACACCGGGGAGCTGTTTTTT
CDR3aa: CASTRLAGPANTGELFF
j_gene: TRBJ2-2
v_gene: TRBV5-1
abundance: NA
d_gene: TRBD2

CDR3nt: TGTGCCAGCAGCCGCGACCCGACTCTCTCCTACGAGCAGTACTTC
CDR3aa: CASSRDPTLSYEQYF
j_gene: TRBJ2-7
v_gene: TRBV11-3
abundance: NA
d_gene: NA

CDR3nt: TGCGCCAGCAGCCAAGATTGGACAGGGGGTTACAATGAGCAGTTCTTC
CDR3aa: CASSQDWTGGYNEQFF
j_gene: TRBJ2-1
v_gene: TRBV4-3
abundance: NA
d_gene: TRBD1

CDR3nt: TGTGCCGGGGGGAGGTCCTATAATTCACCCCTCCACTTT
CDR3aa: CAGGRSYNSPLHF
j_gene: TRBJ1-6
v_gene: TRBV6-5
abundance: NA
d_gene: NA

CDR3nt: TGTGCCAGCAGGAAAGGGGAGGATACTGAAGCTTTCTTT
CDR3aa: CASRKGEDTEAFF
j_gene: TRBJ1-1
v_gene: TRBV12-3/TRBV12-4
abundance: NA
d_gene: NA

CDR3nt: TGCAGTGCTAGGTACCAGGGCTTAACGTCCTTC
CDR3aa: CSARYQGLTSF
j_gene: TRBJ1-2
v_gene: TRBV20-1
abundance: NA
d_gene: NA

CDR3nt: TGTGCCAGCAGCTTAGCGACAGCTACCTATGGCTACACCTTC
CDR3aa: CASSLATATYGYTF
j_gene: TRBJ1-2
v_gene: TRBV11-3
abundance: NA
d_gene: NA

CDR3nt: TGTGCCAGCAGTTGGACAGCCGGGTACACTGAAGCTTTCTTT
CDR3aa: CASSWTAGYTEAFF
j_gene: TRBJ1-1
v_gene: TRBV6-5
abundance: NA
d_gene: NA

CDR3nt: TGTGCCAGCAGCGTAGGGCCAGGGGGCGGTGAGCAGTTCTTC
CDR3aa: CASSVGPGGGEQFF
j_gene: TRBJ2-1
v_gene: TRBV9
abundance: NA
d_gene: TRBD1

CDR3nt: TGCAGCGTTGAGGGACTAGTACTCGATACGCAGTATTTT
CDR3aa: CSVEGLVLDTQYF
j_gene: TRBJ2-3
v_gene: TRBV29-1
abundance: NA
d_gene: TRBD2

CDR3nt: TGTGCCAGCAGGGGGACAGATTATGGCTACACCTTC
CDR3aa: CASRGTDYGYTF
j_gene: TRBJ1-2
v_gene: TRBV6-5
abundance: NA
d_gene: TRBD1

CDR3nt: TGTGCCAGCAGTGACTCGGGACAGCCAAATGAGCAGTTCTTC
CDR3aa: CASSDSGQPNEQFF
j_gene: TRBJ2-1
v_gene: TRBV6-5
abundance: NA
d_gene: TRBD1

CDR3nt: TGCGCCAGCAGCCAAGATCCGGGGAGGGGGGCAGATACGCAGTATTTT
CDR3aa: CASSQDPGRGADTQYF
j_gene: TRBJ2-3
v_gene: TRBV4-3
abundance: NA
d_gene: NA

CDR3nt: TGTGCCAGTAGTATCGGGGACACAAATCAGCCCCAGCATTTT
CDR3aa: CASSIGDTNQPQHF
j_gene: TRBJ1-5
v_gene: TRBV19
abundance: NA
d_gene: NA

CDR3nt: TGTGCCAGCAGCCCGTGGGGGGGGGACAGGAACTATGGCTACACCTTC
CDR3aa: CASSPWGGDRNYGYTF
j_gene: TRBJ1-2
v_gene: TRBV3-1/TRBV3-2
abundance: NA
d_gene: TRBD1

CDR3nt: TGTGCCAGCAGCCGACAAGGGGGCGAGACCCAGTACTTC
CDR3aa: CASSRQGGETQYF
j_gene: TRBJ2-5
v_gene: TRBV12-3/TRBV12-4
abundance: NA
d_gene: TRBD1

CDR3nt: TGTGCCAGCAGCCTGGGGCCAGGGGGCGGCTACACCTTC
CDR3aa: CASSLGPGGGYTF
j_gene: TRBJ1-2
v_gene: TRBV27
abundance: once
d_gene: TRBD1

CDR3nt: TGCACCAGCAGCCATTCCGGGACTAGCGGGGGGGCCTGTGAGACCCAGTACTTC
CDR3aa: CTSSHSGTSGGACETQYF
j_gene: TRBJ2-5
v_gene: TRBV1
abundance: NA
d_gene: NA

CDR3nt: TGTGCCAGCTCACCGGGCACAGCAGGTGAAGCTTTCTTT
CDR3aa: CASSPGTAGEAFF
j_gene: TRBJ1-1
v_gene: TRBV18
abundance: once
d_gene: NA

CDR3nt: TGTGCCAGCAGTGTGACTAGTTTCTCAGATACGCAGTATTTT
CDR3aa: CASSVTSFSDTQYF
j_gene: TRBJ2-3
v_gene: TRBV2
abundance: NA
d_gene: NA

CDR3nt: TGTGCCAGCAGTTACTCGATCTGGGGAGATGGCTACACCTTC
CDR3aa: CASSYSIWGDGYTF
j_gene: TRBJ1-2
v_gene: TRBV6-5
abundance: NA
d_gene: NA

CDR3nt: TGTGCCAGCAGCTTAGTAGGCGGAGACAATGAGCAGTTCTTC
CDR3aa: CASSLVGGDNEQFF
j_gene: TRBJ2-1
v_gene: TRBV7-9
abundance: once
d_gene: NA

CDR3nt: TGTGCCAGCAGCTTATTCGGCAGAGGCTTCAATAATTCACCCCTCCACTTT
CDR3aa: CASSLFGRGFNNSPLHF
j_gene: TRBJ1-6
v_gene: TRBV13
abundance: NA
d_gene: NA

CDR3nt: TGTGCCATCAGAAAAGACGGGAGCACAGATACGCAGTATTTT
CDR3aa: CAIRKDGSTDTQYF
j_gene: TRBJ2-3
v_gene: TRBV10-3
abundance: NA
d_gene: NA

CDR3nt: TGTGCCAGCTTTCGACAAGACACTGAAGCTTTCTTT
CDR3aa: CASFRQDTEAFF
j_gene: TRBJ1-1
v_gene: TRBV18
abundance: NA
d_gene: NA

CDR3nt: TGTGCCAGCAGCGGCGGGTCCCTGAGGGGCTACACCTTC
CDR3aa: CASSGGSLRGYTF
j_gene: TRBJ1-2
v_gene: TRBV6-5
abundance: NA
d_gene: NA

CDR3nt: TGTGCCAGCAGCGCACAGGGAAATAATGAAAAACTGTTTTTT
CDR3aa: CASSAQGNNEKLFF
j_gene: TRBJ1-4
v_gene: TRBV7-9
abundance: NA
d_gene: NA

CDR3nt: TGTGCCTGGAGGACAGGGGGCTACGAGCAGTACTTC
CDR3aa: CAWRTGGYEQYF
j_gene: TRBJ2-7
v_gene: TRBV30
abundance: NA
d_gene: TRBD1

CDR3nt: TGTGCCAGCAGTATCCGACAGAGTTATGGCTACACCTTC
CDR3aa: CASSIRQSYGYTF
j_gene: TRBJ1-2
v_gene: TRBV6-5
abundance: NA
d_gene: NA

CDR3nt: TGTGCCAGTAGTACGGACAGGGGTTACACCTTC
CDR3aa: CASSTDRGYTF
j_gene: TRBJ1-2
v_gene: TRBV19
abundance: NA
d_gene: TRBD1

CDR3nt: TGTGCCAGTAGGGCCCCGGGTCTAGCCAAAAACATTCAGTACTTC
CDR3aa: CASRAPGLAKNIQYF
j_gene: TRBJ2-4
v_gene: TRBV19
abundance: NA
d_gene: NA

CDR3nt: TGTGCCACCCGAACAGGGTCAACTAATGAAAAACTGTTTTTT
CDR3aa: CATRTGSTNEKLFF
j_gene: TRBJ1-4
v_gene: TRBV2
abundance: NA
d_gene: NA

CDR3nt: TGTGCCAGCAGCTTAGGGAGCAGGGGGCAGTATTTT
CDR3aa: CASSLGSRGQYF
j_gene: TRBJ2-3
v_gene: TRBV11-2
abundance: NA
d_gene: NA

CDR3nt: TGTGCCAGCTCACCATACGGCCGGGGGGGGAATACAGAAGAGCAGTACTTC
CDR3aa: CASSPYGRGGNTEEQYF
j_gene: TRBJ2-7
v_gene: TRBV18
abundance: NA
d_gene: TRBD2

CDR3nt: TGTGCCAGCAGCTTAGTGCTGGGGGCGGATGGCTACACCTTC
CDR3aa: CASSLVLGADGYTF
j_gene: TRBJ1-2
v_gene: TRBV11-2
abundance: NA
d_gene: NA

CDR3nt: TGCGCCAGCAGCCTACGAGGGCGCGGGAATGAGCAGTTCTTC
CDR3aa: CASSLRGRGNEQFF
j_gene: TRBJ2-1
v_gene: TRBV4-1
abundance: NA
d_gene: NA

CDR3nt: TGCGCCAGCAGCCAAGATGGGGGACAGGGCTACACCTTC
CDR3aa: CASSQDGGQGYTF
j_gene: TRBJ1-2
v_gene: TRBV4-3
abundance: NA
d_gene: TRBD1

CDR3nt: TGTGCCAGCAGCTTAGCGGGGCAGATTAATCAGCCCCAGCATTTT
CDR3aa: CASSLAGQINQPQHF
j_gene: TRBJ1-5
v_gene: TRBV7-2
abundance: NA
d_gene: NA

CDR3nt: TGTGCCAGCTCACCACAGGGGGCCCGCAATCAGCCCCAGCATTTT
CDR3aa: CASSPQGARNQPQHF
j_gene: TRBJ1-5
v_gene: TRBV18
abundance: NA
d_gene: TRBD1

CDR3nt: TGTGCCAGTAGTTCGGGGACTAAAGCTTTCTTT
CDR3aa: CASSSGTKAFF
j_gene: TRBJ1-1
v_gene: TRBV19
abundance: NA
d_gene: NA

CDR3nt: TGTGCCAGTAGTCCCTACAGGGCAACGAACACTGAAGCTTTCTTT
CDR3aa: CASSPYRATNTEAFF
j_gene: TRBJ1-1
v_gene: TRBV19
abundance: NA
d_gene: NA

CDR3nt: TGTGCCAGCAGCCCCAGCGCGGGGGAGAACACCGGGGAGCTGTTTTTT
CDR3aa: CASSPSAGENTGELFF
j_gene: TRBJ2-2
v_gene: TRBV7-9
abundance: NA
d_gene: TRBD2

CDR3nt: TGTGCCAGCAGTGATCCGGGACAGGGGACCGGGGAGCTGTTTTTT
CDR3aa: CASSDPGQGTGELFF
j_gene: TRBJ2-2
v_gene: TRBV6-1
abundance: NA
d_gene: TRBD1

CDR3nt: TGTGCCAGCAGCCAAGATTCCGGGACAGGGTATGAAAAACTGTTTTTT
CDR3aa: CASSQDSGTGYEKLFF
j_gene: TRBJ1-4
v_gene: TRBV4-2
abundance: few
d_gene: TRBD1

CDR3nt: TGTGCCAGCAGCTTAGCGGGGGGGAAACTGTTTTTT
CDR3aa: CASSLAGGKLFF
j_gene: TRBJ1-4
v_gene: TRBV7-9
abundance: NA
d_gene: NA

CDR3nt: TGCGCCAGCAGCTTGGCAGTAAACTCTGGAAACACCATATATTTT
CDR3aa: CASSLAVNSGNTIYF
j_gene: TRBJ1-3
v_gene: TRBV5-1
abundance: NA
d_gene: NA

CDR3nt: TGCGCCAGCAGCCAGGATTCAGGGGGATATGGCTACACCTTC
CDR3aa: CASSQDSGGYGYTF
j_gene: TRBJ1-2
v_gene: TRBV4-1
abundance: NA
d_gene: TRBD1

CDR3nt: TGTGCCAGCAGTGTTCAGGGGGTCGGCGGGGAGCTGTTTTTT
CDR3aa: CASSVQGVGGELFF
j_gene: TRBJ2-2
v_gene: TRBV2
abundance: NA
d_gene: TRBD1

CDR3nt: TGTGCCAGCAGTTTTACCGGCCCGGGTGAAGCTTTCTTT
CDR3aa: CASSFTGPGEAFF
j_gene: TRBJ1-1
v_gene: TRBV12-3/TRBV12-4
abundance: NA
d_gene: NA

CDR3nt: TGTGCCAGCAGCTTCCTAGCGGGGGGGCTTGTGGATACGCAGTATTTT
CDR3aa: CASSFLAGGLVDTQYF
j_gene: TRBJ2-3
v_gene: TRBV2
abundance: NA
d_gene: TRBD2

CDR3nt: TGCAGCGTAGCAGGGGGCGATAACTATGGCTACACCTTC
CDR3aa: CSVAGGDNYGYTF
j_gene: TRBJ1-2
v_gene: TRBV29-1
abundance: few
d_gene: TRBD1

CDR3nt: TGTGCCAGCAGTTTATTCTTGCAAGGAGATCAGCCCCAGCATTTT
CDR3aa: CASSLFLQGDQPQHF
j_gene: TRBJ1-5
v_gene: TRBV28
abundance: NA
d_gene: NA

CDR3nt: TGCGCCAGCAGCCAAGATCGCGGGACCAATTTGAATGAAAAACTGTTTTTT
CDR3aa: CASSQDRGTNLNEKLFF
j_gene: TRBJ1-4
v_gene: TRBV4-1
abundance: NA
d_gene: NA